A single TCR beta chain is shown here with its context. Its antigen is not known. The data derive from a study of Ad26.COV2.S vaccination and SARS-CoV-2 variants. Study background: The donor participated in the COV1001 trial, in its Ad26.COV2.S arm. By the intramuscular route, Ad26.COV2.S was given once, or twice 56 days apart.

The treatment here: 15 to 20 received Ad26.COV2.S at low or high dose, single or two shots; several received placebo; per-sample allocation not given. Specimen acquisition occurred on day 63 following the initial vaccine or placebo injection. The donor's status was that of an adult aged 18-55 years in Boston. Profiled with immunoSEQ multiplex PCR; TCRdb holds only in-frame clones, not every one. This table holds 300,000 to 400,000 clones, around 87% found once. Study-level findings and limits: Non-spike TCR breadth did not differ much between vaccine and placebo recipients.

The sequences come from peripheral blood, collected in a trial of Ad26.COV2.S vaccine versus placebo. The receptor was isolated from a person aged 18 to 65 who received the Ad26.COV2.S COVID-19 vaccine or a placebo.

CDR3 residues: CASSLGTSGRTDTQYF. For the CDR3, the DNA is TGTGCCAGCAGCTTGGGGACTAGCGGACGCACAGATACGCAGTATTTT. This rearrangement joins TRBV5-5 to TRBJ2-3; 10 bases fit TRBD2. The junction had 2 bases not matched to a gene; V was cut back by 0 bases and J by 1 base. This CDR3 has 16 residues. CDR1 is SGHKS, CDR2 YYEKEE, per germline (reference sequence). Looking up the rest from reference TRBV5-5 and TRBJ2-3 gives the full variable domain: DAGVTQSPTHLIKTRGQQVTLRCSPISGHKSVSWYQQVLGQGPQFIFQYYEKEERGRGNFPDRFSARQFPNYSSELNVNALLLGDSALYLCASSLGTSGRTDTQYFGPGTRLTVL.